A single sample gave rise to the 4 T cell receptor beta chains below, sequenced in a study of T-cell memory formation after mild COVID-19. TCRdb re-derived calls from the 5' RACE reads in MiXCR, one entry per CDR3 protein. The sample records roughly 220,000 distinct CDR3 sequences, around 9.1% being singletons. Input material: PBMCs or a T cell subset sorted from them (not recorded which). These receptors came from a man between 18 and 29 years old who had mild COVID-19 (a few samples of this study predate the infection). Cell type and time point are not known.

This clonotype has more than one count but fewer than ten. The V gene is TRBV29-1, the J gene TRBJ2-5; 8 positions match TRBD2. Germline V gene lookup returns CDR1 SQVTM and CDR2 ANQGSEA. This CDR3 has 14 amino acids. Trimming removed 7 bases from V and 4 bases from J; junction bases left unmatched: 11. For the CDR3, the DNA is TGCAGCGCGGGCGGGGGGTTTGGCGGAGAGACCCAGTACTTC. Translating gives CSAGGGFGGETQYF. The whole variable domain, filled in from reference TRBV29-1 and TRBJ2-5, reads SAVISQKPSRDICQRGTSLTIQCQVDSQVTMMFWYRQQPGQSLTLIATANQGSEATYESGFVIDKFPISRPNLTFSTLTVSNMSPEDSSIYLCSAGGGFGGETQYFGPGTRLLVL.

The V gene is TRBV6-2 or TRBV6-3, the J gene TRBJ1-1; the D gene is possibly TRBD1 (6 bases). The CDR3 spans 14 residues. Germline loops: CDR1 MNHEY, CDR2 SVGEGT. V lost 7 bases, J lost 1 base, and 13 bases lay in between. The CDR3 DNA sequence: TGTGCCAGCACCCAAGAGGGGGGGAACACTGAAGCTTTCTTT. As protein: CASTQEGGNTEAFF.

The table lists this clonotype with a few counts. The chain carries TRBV24-1 and TRBJ2-2; no clear D. The CDR3 runs 18 residues. CDR1 KGHDR and CDR2 SFDVKD come from the germline V gene. V dropped 4 bases and J dropped 1 base, with 18 bases sitting between them. Written as DNA, the CDR3 is TGTGCCACCAGTGACTCCACCGGGTCGAGCTGGAACACCGGGGAGCTGTTTTTT. This encodes CATSDSTGSSWNTGELFF.

This clonotype was seen a few times. V usage is TRBV4-3 and J usage is TRBJ2-1; 10 positions match TRBD2. The CDR3 is 16 residues long. Looked up from germline, CDR1 is LGHNA and CDR2 is YSLEER. Trimming cost V 4 bases and J 9 bases; bases outside gene matches: 12. The CDR3 nucleotides read TGCGCCAGCAGCCGGGCCGTAGCGGGGGGCCTGGTTGAGCAGTTCTTC. Translated: CASSRAVAGGLVEQFF.